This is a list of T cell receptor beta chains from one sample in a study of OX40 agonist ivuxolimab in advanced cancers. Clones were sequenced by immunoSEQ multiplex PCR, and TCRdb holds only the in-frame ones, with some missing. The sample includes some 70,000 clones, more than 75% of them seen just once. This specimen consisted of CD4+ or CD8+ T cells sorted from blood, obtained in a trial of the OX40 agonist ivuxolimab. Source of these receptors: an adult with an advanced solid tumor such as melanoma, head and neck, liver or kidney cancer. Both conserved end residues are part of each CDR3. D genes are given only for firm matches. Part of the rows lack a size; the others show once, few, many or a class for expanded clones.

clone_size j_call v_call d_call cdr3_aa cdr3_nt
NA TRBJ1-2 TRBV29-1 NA CSVRGGSYGYTF TGCAGCGTAAGAGGGGGAAGCTATGGCTACACCTTC
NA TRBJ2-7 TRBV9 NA CASSVGESSYEQYF TGTGCCAGCAGCGTAGGAGAGAGCTCCTACGAGCAGTACTTC
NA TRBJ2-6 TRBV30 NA CAWSVSWGVPGANVLTF TGTGCCTGGAGTGTAAGTTGGGGGGTCCCTGGGGCCAACGTCCTGACTTTC
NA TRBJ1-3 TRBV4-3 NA CASSQEGGNTIYF TGCGCCAGCAGCCAAGAAGGTGGAAACACCATATATTTT
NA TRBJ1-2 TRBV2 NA CASSDRGRGYTF TGTGCCAGCAGTGACCGGGGCAGGGGCTACACCTTC
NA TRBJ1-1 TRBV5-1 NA CASSIAENTEAFF TGCGCCAGCAGTATTGCAGAGAACACTGAAGCTTTCTTT
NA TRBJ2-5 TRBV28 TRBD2 CASSLRAGVYGVGMEETQYF TGTGCCAGCAGTTTACGGGCGGGGGTGTACGGGGTCGGAATGGAAGAGACCCAGTACTTC
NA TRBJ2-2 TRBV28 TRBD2 CASSPPGGVTGELFF TGTGCCAGCAGCCCCCCGGGGGGGGTAACCGGGGAGCTGTTTTTT
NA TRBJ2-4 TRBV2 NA CASSEAKNIQYF TGTGCCAGCAGCGAAGCCAAAAACATTCAGTACTTC
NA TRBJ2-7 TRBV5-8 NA CASSGKGGDRSYEQYF TGTGCCAGCAGCGGAAAGGGGGGGGATAGGTCCTACGAGCAGTACTTC
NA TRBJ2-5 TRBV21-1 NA CASSKEKGFVETQYF TGTGCCAGCAGCAAAGAGAAGGGGTTCGTGGAGACCCAGTACTTC
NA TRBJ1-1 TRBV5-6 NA CASSSFAGGLTEAFF TGTGCCAGCAGCTCTTTCGCGGGGGGATTAACTGAAGCTTTCTTT
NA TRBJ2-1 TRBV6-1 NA CASSEALGGTLMDNEQFF TGTGCCAGCAGTGAAGCCCTGGGTGGGACCCTAATGGACAATGAGCAGTTCTTC
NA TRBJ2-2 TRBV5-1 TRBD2 CASSLLGSGHTGELFF TGCGCCAGCAGCTTGCTTGGTAGCGGGCACACCGGGGAGCTGTTTTTT
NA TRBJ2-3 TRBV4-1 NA CASSRLAPVSGTDTQYF TGCGCCAGCAGCCGCCTCGCCCCAGTCTCTGGCACAGATACGCAGTATTTT
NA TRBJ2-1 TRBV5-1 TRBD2 CASSLGTSGYNEQFF TGCGCCAGCAGCCTCGGGACTAGCGGGTACAATGAGCAGTTCTTC
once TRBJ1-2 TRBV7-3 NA CASSLRTADGYTF TGTGCCAGCAGCTTAAGGACAGCGGATGGCTACACCTTC
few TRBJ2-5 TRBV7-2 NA CASSKTSVAQYF TGTGCCAGCAGCAAGACCTCGGTCGCCCAGTACTTC
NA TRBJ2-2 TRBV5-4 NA CASSSRENTGELFF TGTGCCAGCAGCTCCAGGGAGAACACCGGGGAGCTGTTTTTT
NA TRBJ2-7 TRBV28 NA CASSSPQGFSEQYF TGTGCCAGCAGTTCCCCCCAGGGATTCTCCGAGCAGTACTTC
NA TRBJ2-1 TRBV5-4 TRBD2 CASSSRLAGEEEQFF TGTGCCAGCAGCTCCCGACTAGCGGGAGAGGAAGAGCAGTTCTTC
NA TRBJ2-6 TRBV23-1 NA CANRGEKNSGANVLTF TGCGCCAACCGCGGGGAGAAGAACTCTGGGGCCAACGTCCTGACTTTC
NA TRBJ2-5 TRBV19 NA CASSEGPGETQYF TGTGCCAGTAGTGAGGGGCCGGGCGAGACCCAGTACTTC
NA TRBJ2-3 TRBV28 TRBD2 CASSRLADASTDTQYF TGTGCCAGCAGCCGACTAGCGGACGCAAGCACAGATACGCAGTATTTT